This T cell receptor beta chain came from a study of blood T cell repertoires in COVID-19. About the research overall: Sites in the United States, Italy and Spain provided acute and convalescent COVID-19 samples.

In the study's own analysis: Amplification with reference gene primers provided the estimates of nucleated cell counts. The assay was immunoSEQ multiplex PCR, and TCRdb's table has in-frame clones only and misses some. D and trimming were read from the DNA, whereas the V and J calls and clone size are those reported in that table. The sample includes under 85,000 clones, around four fifths of them seen just once. Germline values: CDR1 LNHDA, CDR2 SQIVND (reference sequence). Trimming removed 3 bases from V and 4 bases from J, with 12 bases in between. This CDR3 contains 14 residues. The clonotype originates from a human donor in a cohort sampled during active COVID-19. The chain links TRBV19 to TRBJ1-2; D might be TRBD1 (6 bases). Sequenced input: peripheral blood. The CDR3 coding sequence is TGTGCCAGTAGTATTCGACAGGCGGGCTATGGCTACACCTTC. It is translated as CASSIRQAGYGYTF.